The 20 T cell receptor beta chains below all came from one sample that was sequenced in a study of neurological immune-mediated disorders. The time point: longitudinal time-point 2. TCRdb analysed the 5' RACE reads with MiXCR anew, one entry per CDR3 protein. This table holds some 87,000 distinct CDR3 sequences, 13% found once. The sequenced sample consisted of PBMCs. All receptors come from a female donor with HTLV-1-associated myelopathy (HAM/TSP).

This clonotype appeared many times. The chain joins TRBV19 to TRBJ2-1; 9 positions agree with TRBD2. The CDR3 contains 15 residues. V lost 3 bases to trimming and J lost 6 bases; unmatched junction nucleotides: 6. Germline CDR1 and CDR2: LNHDA and SQIVND (reference sequence). The CDR3, as DNA: TGTGCCAGTAGTATCCAGCGGGGGGAGGGCAATGAGCAGTTCTTC. Protein sequence: CASSIQRGEGNEQFF.

This clonotype was seen repeatedly, ten times or more. The CDR3 sequence is CASSKRTGANVLTF. CDR3 DNA: TGTGCCAGCAGCAAACGTACTGGGGCCAACGTCCTGACTTTC. The V and J genes are TRBV6-5 and TRBJ2-6; the D is unclear. The CDR3 runs to 14 residues. Looked up from germline, CDR1 is MNHEY and CDR2 is SVGAGI. V was pared by 6 bases and J by 2 bases, with 8 bases between.

A note on this clonotype: A much larger clone lies one base from this, so it may be a read error. The CDR3 DNA sequence: TGCGCCAGCAGCCAAGATTGGTCCCCAGGGGGAACCGGGGAGCTGTTTTTT. Translating gives CASSQDWSPGGTGELFF. The chain uses TRBV4-1 and TRBJ2-2; 7 bases fit TRBD1. The germline CDR1 and CDR2 sequences are MGHRA and YSYEKL. The ends lost 0 bases at V and 5 bases at J; junction bases unmatched: 9. The CDR3 totals 17 residues.

This clonotype was counted ten times or more. The chain is built from TRBV6-6 and TRBJ1-2; perhaps TRBD1 as D (5 bases). The CDR3 length is 14 residues. Germline V lookup: CDR1 MNHNY, CDR2 SVGAGI (reference sequence). The ends were cut back, 3 bases at V and 8 bases at J, with 16 bases in the middle. The CDR3 DNA reads TGTGCCAGCAGTTATTCGGGGCAGGGAGAAGGCTACACCTTC. Residues: CASSYSGQGEGYTF.

This clonotype was seen ten or more times. The gene calls are TRBV5-1 and TRBJ1-3; D remains unclear. This CDR3 is built from 17 residues. The V and J ends lost 1 base and 2 bases respectively, with 16 bases between them. The germline V gene has CDR1 SGHRS and CDR2 YFSETQ. The CDR3 sequence: CASSLNERLLAGNTIYF. The CDR3 coding sequence is TGCGCCAGCAGCTTGAATGAGAGACTACTCGCTGGAAACACCATATATTTT.

This clonotype has a count of ten or more. The rearrangement links TRBV3-1 to TRBJ2-7; D gene ambiguous. The CDR3 is 13 amino acids. CDR1 LGHDT and CDR2 YNNKEL come from the germline V gene (reference sequence). V was clipped by 4 bases and J by 1 base, with 8 bases between them. CDR3 loop: CASSRKRSYEQYF. CDR3 in DNA: TGTGCCAGCAGCCGGAAGAGGTCCTACGAGCAGTACTTC.

In its sample, this clonotype was seen many times. The chain uses TRBV20-1 and TRBJ1-2; 7 positions match TRBD1. The ends lost 5 bases at V and 6 bases at J; junction bases unmatched: 6. Germline CDR1 is DFQATT and CDR2 is SNEGSKA (reference sequence). The CDR3 is made up of 12 amino acids. DNA for the CDR3: TGCAGTGCTGCCGACAGGGACGATGGCTACACCTTC. Its translation is CSAADRDDGYTF.

DNA for the CDR3: TGTGCAAGTCGCCCAATCACAAGGGGGCTCCAAGAGACCCAGTACTTC. This translates into CASRPITRGLQETQYF. The chain joins TRBV12-2 to TRBJ2-5; the table assigns TRBD1, which was not confirmed against the DNA. TRBV12-2 constitutes a pseudogene. This CDR3 region has 16 residues.

The sample holds one count of this clonotype. The chain is built from TRBV6-5 and TRBJ2-3, with 7 nucleotides matching TRBD1. Germline lookup yields CDR1 MNHEY and CDR2 SVGAGI. The CDR3 is made up of 15 amino acids. Trimming took 6 bases from V and 2 from J; bases not matched to a gene: 8. The CDR3 protein is CASRPRQGSTDTQYF. The CDR3 DNA is TGTGCCAGCAGACCTCGACAGGGATCCACAGATACGCAGTATTTT.

This clonotype has ten or more counts. V and J are TRBV14 and TRBJ2-7, with a possible D match to TRBD2 (6 bases). This CDR3 has 15 residues. In germline, CDR1 is SGHDN, CDR2 FVKESK. V lost 2 bases and J 1 base, leaving 12 bases between the germline ends. CDR3 sequence: CASSQNFLASYEQYF. As DNA, the CDR3 is TGTGCCAGCAGCCAAAATTTCCTAGCGTCCTACGAGCAGTACTTC.

The J gene is TRBJ2-2, the V gene TRBV7-9; D is possibly TRBD2 (6 bases). V was cut by 7 bases and J by 0 bases, with 15 bases left in between. The length of the CDR3 is 16 residues. The V gene's germline CDR1 is SEHNR and CDR2 FQNEAQ (reference sequence). This CDR3 reads CASTLQRVSNTGELFF. CDR3 sequence (DNA): TGTGCCAGCACCTTGCAGCGGGTGTCGAACACCGGGGAGCTGTTTTTT.

This clonotype was detected ten times or more. The chain joins TRBV5-1 to TRBJ1-2; D unresolved. V was trimmed by 0 bases and J by 2 bases, leaving 11 bases between them. The V gene's germline CDR1 is SGHRS and CDR2 YFSETQ. The CDR3 contains 15 residues. The CDR3 loop is CASSLGGEGNYGYTF. CDR3 bases: TGCGCCAGCAGCTTGGGCGGAGAAGGGAACTATGGCTACACCTTC.

This clonotype occurred many times. The chain joins TRBV29-1 to TRBJ1-2; no firm D call. The V gene's germline CDR1 is SQVTM and CDR2 ANQGSEA. The V and J ends lost 6 bases and 5 bases respectively, with 10 bases between them. The CDR3 has 11 amino acids. CDR3 in amino acids: CSVPGGYGYTF. The CDR3 DNA follows: TGCAGCGTCCCTGGCGGTTATGGCTACACCTTC.

Concerning this clonotype itself: A clone one base away is much larger, so this may be a read error. The chain uses TRBV7-8 and TRBJ2-2; D remains ambiguous. The CDR3 contains 14 residues. CDR1 SGHVS and CDR2 FQNEAQ come from the germline V gene. The V end was cut by 2 bases, the J end by 3 bases, with 7 bases between. CDR3 sequence (DNA): TGTGCCAGCAGCTTAAATCTACACACCGGGGAGCTGTTTTTT. Amino acid sequence: CASSLNLHTGELFF.

Ten or more counts support this clonotype. The chain joins TRBV5-1 to TRBJ2-2; D unclear. Germline loops: CDR1 SGHRS, CDR2 YFSETQ. The CDR3 has 12 residues. Trimming pared 6 bases from V and 4 bases from J, leaving 7 bases between. CDR3 sequence: CASMGSTGELFF. In nucleotides, the CDR3 is TGCGCCAGCATGGGCAGCACCGGGGAGCTGTTTTTT. Supplemented by reference TRBV5-1 and TRBJ2-2, the full variable domain reads KAGVTQTPRYLIKTRGQQVTLSCSPISGHRSVSWYQQTPGQGLQFLFEYFSETQRNKGNFPGRFSGRQFSNSRSEMNVSTLELGDSALYLCASMGSTGELFFGEGSRLTVL.

This clonotype appeared a few times. This chain connects TRBV5-6 to TRBJ2-1, with D perhaps matching TRBD2 (6 bases). The CDR3 is 15 amino acids. V lost 0 bases to trimming and J lost 9 bases, with 16 bases between them. Germline CDR1 and CDR2: SGHDT and YYEEEE. CDR3 loop: CASSLGGGTGTEQFF. In DNA, the CDR3 is TGTGCCAGCAGCTTGGGAGGAGGGACCGGTACTGAGCAGTTCTTC.

Turning to this clonotype: Germline is not matched at one junction end, which may reflect a read error. The J gene is TRBJ2-2, the V gene TRBV25-1; maybe TRBD1 (6 bases). The CDR3 consists of 16 residues. Germline V CDR1 and CDR2: MGHDK, SYGVNS. CDR3: CTSSEFRTEVTGDLFF. CDR3 bases: TGTACCAGCAGTGAATTTCGGACAGAAGTAACCGGGGACCTGTTTTTT.

This clonotype occurred many times. V is TRBV12-3 or TRBV12-4 and J is TRBJ2-3, with D perhaps TRBD2 (6 bases). Deletions cut 10 bases from V and 0 bases from J, with 14 bases between. This CDR3 is built from 14 residues. The CDR3 sequence: CATQNGGSTDTQYF. The CDR3 nucleotides read TGTGCCACCCAGAACGGGGGAAGCACAGATACGCAGTATTTT.

This clonotype showed up many times. The chain has TRBV28 and TRBJ2-7, with 10 nucleotides matching TRBD1. V lost 4 bases, J lost 2 bases, and 5 bases stayed unmatched. The CDR3 runs 15 residues. Germline V gene data show CDR1 as MDHEN and CDR2 as SYDVKM. The CDR3 DNA follows: TGTGCCAGCAGTTCGAGGACAGGGGGGACCTACGAGCAGTACTTC. Amino acid sequence: CASSSRTGGTYEQYF.

This chain links TRBV12-3 or TRBV12-4 with TRBJ2-1; D unclear. V shed 6 bases and J shed 3 bases, with 15 bases lying between them. The CDR3 is 15 residues long. This CDR3 reads CASSQGLKDYNEQFF. The CDR3 nucleotides read TGTGCCAGCAGCCAAGGGCTAAAGGACTACAATGAGCAGTTCTTC.